This T cell receptor (beta chain) stems from a study of beta chain features in type 1 diabetes. Study observations and caveats: Significant though moderate, a shortening of TCRB CDR3s appeared in all four CD4+ subsets of Type 1 diabetes patients.

Germline V gives CDR1 MNHEY, CDR2 SMNVEV (reference sequence). The CDR3 runs to 17 residues. Trimming pared 2 bases from V and 3 bases from J, leaving 17 bases between. Points on this clone: Its antigen is not identified.

Every isolated RNA sample was fully reverse transcribed, so sequencing captured expressed TCRB transcripts. Here immunoSEQ multiplex PCR was the method, and the copy in TCRdb shows in-frame clones only, minus some. The data show 630,000 or so clones, about an eighth seen once. The genes are TRBV27 and TRBJ2-1, with D perhaps matching TRBD2 (7 bases). The source of this sequence is a man aged 18 to 29 with type 1 diabetes. Material for sequencing was naive CD4+ T cells from blood. Here the CDR3 DNA reads TGTGCCAGCAGTTTAGACACCCGGGGGGCTAACTACAATGAGCAGTTCTTC. This sequence encodes CASSLDTRGANYNEQFF.